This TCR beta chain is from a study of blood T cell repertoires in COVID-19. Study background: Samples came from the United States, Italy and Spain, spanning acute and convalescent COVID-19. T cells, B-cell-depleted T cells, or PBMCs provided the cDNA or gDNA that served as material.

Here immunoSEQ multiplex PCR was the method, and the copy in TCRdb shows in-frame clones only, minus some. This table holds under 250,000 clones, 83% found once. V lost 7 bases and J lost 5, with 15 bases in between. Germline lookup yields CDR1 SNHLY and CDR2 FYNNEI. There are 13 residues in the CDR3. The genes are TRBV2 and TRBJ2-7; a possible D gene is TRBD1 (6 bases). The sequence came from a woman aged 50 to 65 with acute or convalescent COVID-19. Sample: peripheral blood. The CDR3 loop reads CASTGQGRNEQYF. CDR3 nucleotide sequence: TGTGCCAGCACGGGTCAGGGGCGGAACGAGCAGTACTTC. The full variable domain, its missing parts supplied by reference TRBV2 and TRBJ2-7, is EPEVTQTPSHQVTQMGQEVILRCVPISNHLYFYWYRQILGQKVEFLVSFYNNEISEKSEIFDDQFSVERPDGSNFTLKIRSTKLEDSAMYFCASTGQGRNEQYFGPGTRLTVT.